This T cell receptor (beta chain) was profiled in a study of tumor-infiltrating lymphocytes in primary liver carcinoma. The wider study: Each sample had roughly 3.65 to 8 million productive TCRbeta reads regardless of tissue type.

The CDR3 consists of 17 residues. V shed 6 bases and J shed 5 bases, with 26 bases lying between them. CDR1 is SGHAT, CDR2 FQNNGV, per germline. Unsorted whole blood yielded blood RNA, and germline DNA was extracted as well. Regarding this clonotype: The target antigen is unknown.

A constant-region primer served to make TCR beta cDNA from roughly 500 ng total RNA. For TCR beta, libraries were produced by three nested multiplex PCR rounds using slightly modified ARM-PCR. TRBV1-TRBV30 forward primers and a C-beta reverse primer were used in the first two PCR rounds, which each ran for around 10 cycles. TCRdb redid the calling of the multiplex PCR reads with MiXCR, one entry per CDR3 protein. The table lists about 320,000 distinct CDR3 sequences, almost 60% of them singletons, with about 18% in the top ten. Study-wide findings and caveats: Top-250-clone fractions were significantly higher in tumors than in blood (p = 0.039). Bulk unsorted samples prevented comparison of CD4+ and CD8+ repertoires.

This chain connects TRBV11-2 to TRBJ2-7; D might be TRBD1 (7 bases). This TCR was sampled from a woman in her twenties or thirties with primary liver carcinoma and hepatitis B virus infection. The source material was peripheral blood. The CDR3 sequence: CASSVTGGGSWTHEQYF. The DNA for the CDR3 is TGTGCCAGCAGTGTCACTGGAGGGGGCTCTTGGACCCACGAGCAGTACTTC.